This T cell receptor (beta chain) was retrieved from a study of CD8+ T cells in alopecia areata. TCR sequencing used cDNA made by reverse transcription of extracted RNA. The repertoire was sequenced with immunoSEQ multiplex PCR; TCRdb's copy has only in-frame clones and lacks some. The table records 130,000 to 150,000 clones, 85% to 90% of them present only once. Those with alopecia areata gave lesional scalp punch biopsies and peripheral blood. Germline V CDR1 and CDR2: LGHNT, FRNRAP. This CDR3 is 14 amino acids long. Trimming shortened V by 7 bases and J by 6 bases, and 19 bases separated the two germline ends.

The source material was CD8+ T cells sorted from blood, sampled at week 0. The chain couples TRBV12-5 to TRBJ2-7; D may be TRBD1 or TRBD2 (6 bases each). The sequence came from a human donor with alopecia areata. This CDR3 is CASALGGQSGEQYF. The CDR3 coding sequence is TGTGCTAGTGCCCTAGGGGGGCAATCTGGCGAGCAGTACTTC.